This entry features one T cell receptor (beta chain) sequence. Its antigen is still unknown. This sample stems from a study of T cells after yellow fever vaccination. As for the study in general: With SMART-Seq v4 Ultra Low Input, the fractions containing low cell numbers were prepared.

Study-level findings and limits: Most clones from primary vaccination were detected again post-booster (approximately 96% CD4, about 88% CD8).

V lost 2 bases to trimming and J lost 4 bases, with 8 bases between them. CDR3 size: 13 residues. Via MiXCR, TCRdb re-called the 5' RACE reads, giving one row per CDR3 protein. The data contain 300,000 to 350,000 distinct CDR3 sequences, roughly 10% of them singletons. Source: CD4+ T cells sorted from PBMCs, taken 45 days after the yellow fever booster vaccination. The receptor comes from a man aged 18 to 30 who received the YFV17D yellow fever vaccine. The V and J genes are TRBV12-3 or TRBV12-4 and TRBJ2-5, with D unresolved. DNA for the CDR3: TGTGCCAGCAGTTTAAATCTGGGAGAGACCCAGTACTTC. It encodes CASSLNLGETQYF.